The present TCR beta chain was sequenced within a study of CDR3 diversity in severe acne. The CDR3 has 13 amino acids. The V gene end was trimmed by 3 bases and the J gene end by 4 bases; junction bases not matched to a gene: 2. Looked up from germline, CDR1 is LNHNV and CDR2 is YYDKDF (reference sequence). TCRdb re-analysed the PCR reads in MiXCR, keeping a single row per CDR3 protein. This table has roughly 100,000 distinct CDR3 sequences, roughly half appearing once. The specimen was blood. This clonotype was sampled from a male donor with acne. The gene calls are TRBV15 and TRBJ1-1; TRBD1 matches at 7 bases. The CDR3 protein is CATSRTGPTEAFF. As DNA, the CDR3 is TGTGCCACCAGCAGGACAGGGCCCACTGAAGCTTTCTTT.